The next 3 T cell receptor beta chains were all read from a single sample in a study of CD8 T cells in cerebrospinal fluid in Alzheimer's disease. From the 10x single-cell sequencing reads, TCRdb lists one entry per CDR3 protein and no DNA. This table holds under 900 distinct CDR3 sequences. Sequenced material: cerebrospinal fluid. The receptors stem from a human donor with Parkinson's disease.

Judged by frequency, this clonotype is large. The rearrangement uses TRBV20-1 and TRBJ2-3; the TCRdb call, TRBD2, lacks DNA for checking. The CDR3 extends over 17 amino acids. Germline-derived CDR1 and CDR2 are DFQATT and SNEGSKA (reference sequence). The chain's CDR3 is CSANSGTSGGLGDTQYF.

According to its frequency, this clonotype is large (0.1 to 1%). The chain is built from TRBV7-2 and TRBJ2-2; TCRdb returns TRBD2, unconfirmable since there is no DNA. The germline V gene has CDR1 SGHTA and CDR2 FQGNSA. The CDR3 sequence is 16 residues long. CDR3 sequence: CATRGGPTANTGELFF. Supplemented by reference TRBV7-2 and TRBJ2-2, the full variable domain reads GAGVSQSPSNKVTEKGKDVELRCDPISGHTALYWYRQSLGQGLEFLIYFQGNSAPDKSGLPSDRFSAERTGGSVSTLTIQRTQQEDSAVYLCATRGGPTANTGELFFGEGSRLTVL.

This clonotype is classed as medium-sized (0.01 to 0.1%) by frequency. The CDR3: CATSEAPNIGGSYTF. The rearrangement links TRBV24-1 to TRBJ1-2; TCRdb's D call, TRBD1, is unchecked because there is no DNA. The germline gives CDR1 KGHDR, CDR2 SFDVKD. CDR3 length equals 15 residues.